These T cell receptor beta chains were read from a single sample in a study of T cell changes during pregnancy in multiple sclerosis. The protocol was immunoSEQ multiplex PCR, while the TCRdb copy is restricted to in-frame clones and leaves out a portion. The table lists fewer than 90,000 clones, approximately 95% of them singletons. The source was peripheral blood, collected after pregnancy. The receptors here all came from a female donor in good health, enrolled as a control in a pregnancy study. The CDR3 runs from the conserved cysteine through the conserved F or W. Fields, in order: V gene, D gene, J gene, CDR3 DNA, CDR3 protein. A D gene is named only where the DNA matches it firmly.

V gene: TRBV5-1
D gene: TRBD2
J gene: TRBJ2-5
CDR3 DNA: TGCGCCAGCAGCTTGGGTCTAGCGGGACAAGAGACCCAGTACTTC
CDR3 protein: CASSLGLAGQETQYF

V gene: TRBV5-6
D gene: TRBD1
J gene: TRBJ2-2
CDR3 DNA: TGTGCCAGCAGGAGTGGGACAGGGGGCCCCGGGGAGCTGTTTTTT
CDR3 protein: CASRSGTGGPGELFF

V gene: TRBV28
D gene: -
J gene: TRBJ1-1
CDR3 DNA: TGTGCCAGCACCGGCGGCACTGAAGCTTTCTTT
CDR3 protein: CASTGGTEAFF

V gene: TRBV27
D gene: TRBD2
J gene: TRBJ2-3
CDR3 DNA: TGTGCCAGCAGTCCTACCCTAGCGGGAGTGGAAGATACGCAGTATTTT
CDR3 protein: CASSPTLAGVEDTQYF

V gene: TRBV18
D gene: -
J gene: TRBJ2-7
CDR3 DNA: TGTGCCAGCTCCCCCACAGAAGGGAAGCGGACCTACGAGCAGTACTTC
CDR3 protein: CASSPTEGKRTYEQYF

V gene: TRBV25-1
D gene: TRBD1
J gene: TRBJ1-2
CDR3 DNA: TGTGCCAGCAGTTCCCGAGGGGGCAGCTATGGCTACACCTTC
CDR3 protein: CASSSRGGSYGYTF

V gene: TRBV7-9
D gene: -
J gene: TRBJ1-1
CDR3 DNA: TGTGCCAGCGATCCGGGGTTAACCACTGAAGCTTTCTTT
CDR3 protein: CASDPGLTTEAFF

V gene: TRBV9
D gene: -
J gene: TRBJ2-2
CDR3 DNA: TGTGCCAGCAGCGTAGGGCTGATCACCGGGGAGCTGTTTTTT
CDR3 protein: CASSVGLITGELFF

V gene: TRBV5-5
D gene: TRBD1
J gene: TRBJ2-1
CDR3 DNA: TGTGCCAGCAGCTTTGGACAGGGTGCTTACAATGAGCAGTTCTTC
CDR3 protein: CASSFGQGAYNEQFF

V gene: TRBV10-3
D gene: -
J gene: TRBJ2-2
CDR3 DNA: TGTGCCACCCTCGGGGTATGGAACACCGGGGAGCTGTTTTTT
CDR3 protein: CATLGVWNTGELFF

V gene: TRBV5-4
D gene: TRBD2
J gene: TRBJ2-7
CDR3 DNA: TGTGCCAGCAGCTTGGGGGTAGCGGGGAGCTCCTACGAGCAGTACTTC
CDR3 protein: CASSLGVAGSSYEQYF

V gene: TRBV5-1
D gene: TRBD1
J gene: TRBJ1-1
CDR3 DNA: TGCGCCAGCAGCTTGGGACAGGGTGGGGTAACTGAAGCTTTCTTT
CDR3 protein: CASSLGQGGVTEAFF

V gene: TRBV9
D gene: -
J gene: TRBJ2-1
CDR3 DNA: TGTGCCAGCAGCGTAGCGGACAACTCCTACAATGAGCAGTTCTTC
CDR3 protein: CASSVADNSYNEQFF

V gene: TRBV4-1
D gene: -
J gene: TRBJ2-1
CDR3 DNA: TGCGCCAGCAGCCAGGAAGACAGAACATCCTACAATGAGCAGTTCTTC
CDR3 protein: CASSQEDRTSYNEQFF